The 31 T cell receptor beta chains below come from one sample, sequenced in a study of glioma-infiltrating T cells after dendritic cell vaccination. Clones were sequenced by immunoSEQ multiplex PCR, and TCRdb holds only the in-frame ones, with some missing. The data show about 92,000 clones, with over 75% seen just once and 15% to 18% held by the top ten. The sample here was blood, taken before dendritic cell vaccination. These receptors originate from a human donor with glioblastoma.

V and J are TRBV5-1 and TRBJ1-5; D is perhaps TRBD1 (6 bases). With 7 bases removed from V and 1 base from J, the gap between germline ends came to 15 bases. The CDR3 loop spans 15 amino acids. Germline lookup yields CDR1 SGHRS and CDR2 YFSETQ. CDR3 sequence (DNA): TGCGCCAGCTCCCTGGACAGCCGAAGCAATCAGCCCCAGCATTTT. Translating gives CASSLDSRSNQPQHF. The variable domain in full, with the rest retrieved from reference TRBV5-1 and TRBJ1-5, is KAGVTQTPRYLIKTRGQQVTLSCSPISGHRSVSWYQQTPGQGLQFLFEYFSETQRNKGNFPGRFSGRQFSNSRSEMNVSTLELGDSALYLCASSLDSRSNQPQHFGDGTRLSIL.

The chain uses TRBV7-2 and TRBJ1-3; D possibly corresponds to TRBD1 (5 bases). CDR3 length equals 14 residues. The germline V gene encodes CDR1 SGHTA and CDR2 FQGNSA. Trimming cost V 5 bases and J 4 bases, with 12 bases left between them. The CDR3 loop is CASSLRRGGNTIYF. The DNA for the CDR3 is TGTGCCAGCAGCCTACGCCGGGGGGGAAACACCATATATTTT. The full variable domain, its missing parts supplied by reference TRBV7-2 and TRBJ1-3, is GAGVSQSPSNKVTEKGKDVELRCDPISGHTALYWYRQSLGQGLEFLIYFQGNSAPDKSGLPSDRFSAERTGGSVSTLTIQRTQQEDSAVYLCASSLRRGGNTIYFGEGSWLTVV.

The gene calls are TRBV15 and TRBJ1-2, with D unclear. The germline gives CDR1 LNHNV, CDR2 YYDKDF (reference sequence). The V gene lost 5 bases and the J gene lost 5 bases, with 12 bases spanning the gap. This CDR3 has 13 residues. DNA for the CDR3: TGTGCCACCAGCGAGGAGAGAACATATGGCTACACCTTC. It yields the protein CATSEERTYGYTF.

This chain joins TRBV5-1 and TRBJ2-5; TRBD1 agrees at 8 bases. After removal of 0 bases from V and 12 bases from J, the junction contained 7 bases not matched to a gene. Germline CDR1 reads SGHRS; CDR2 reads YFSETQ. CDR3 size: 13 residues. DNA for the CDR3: TGCGCCAGCAGCTTGGGGGGGGACAGGTGGAAGTACTTC. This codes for CASSLGGDRWKYF.

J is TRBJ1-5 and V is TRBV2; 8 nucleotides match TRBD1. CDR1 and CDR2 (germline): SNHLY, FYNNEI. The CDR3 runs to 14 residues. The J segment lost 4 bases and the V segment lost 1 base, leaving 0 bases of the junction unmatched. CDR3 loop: CASSEDRGNQPQHF. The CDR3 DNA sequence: TGTGCCAGCAGTGAAGACAGGGGGAATCAGCCCCAGCATTTT.

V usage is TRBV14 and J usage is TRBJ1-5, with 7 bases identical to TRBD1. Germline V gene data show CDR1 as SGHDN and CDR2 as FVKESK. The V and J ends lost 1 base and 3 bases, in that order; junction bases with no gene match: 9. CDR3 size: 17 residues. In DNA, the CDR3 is TGTGCCAGCAGCCAAGGGGGTTTACAGGGGATCAATCAGCCCCAGCATTTT. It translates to CASSQGGLQGINQPQHF. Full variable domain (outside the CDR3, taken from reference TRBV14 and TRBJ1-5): EAGVTQFPSHSVIEKGQTVTLRCDPISGHDNLYWYRRVMGKEIKFLLHFVKESKQDESGMPNNRFLAERTGGTYSTLKVQPAELEDSGVYFCASSQGGLQGINQPQHFGDGTRLSIL.

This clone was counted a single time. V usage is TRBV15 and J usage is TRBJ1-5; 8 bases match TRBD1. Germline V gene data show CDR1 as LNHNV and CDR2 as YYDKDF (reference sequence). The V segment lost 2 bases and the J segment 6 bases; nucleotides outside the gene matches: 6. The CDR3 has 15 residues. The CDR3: CATSRLSGGSQPQHF. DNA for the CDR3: TGTGCCACCAGCAGACTATCAGGGGGCAGTCAGCCCCAGCATTTT.

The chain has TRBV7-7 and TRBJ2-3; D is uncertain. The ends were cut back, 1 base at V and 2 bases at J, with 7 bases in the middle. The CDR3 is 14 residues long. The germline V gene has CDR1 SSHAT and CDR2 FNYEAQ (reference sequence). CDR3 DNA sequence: TGTGCCAGCAGCTTAGATGTCTCCACAGATACGCAGTATTTT. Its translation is CASSLDVSTDTQYF.

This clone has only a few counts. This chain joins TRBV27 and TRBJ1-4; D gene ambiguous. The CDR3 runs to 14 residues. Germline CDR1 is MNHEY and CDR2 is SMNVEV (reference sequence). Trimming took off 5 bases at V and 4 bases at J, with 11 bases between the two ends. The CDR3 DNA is TGTGCCAGCAGTCCGCTCCTCAGTAATGAAAAACTGTTTTTT. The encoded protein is CASSPLLSNEKLFF.

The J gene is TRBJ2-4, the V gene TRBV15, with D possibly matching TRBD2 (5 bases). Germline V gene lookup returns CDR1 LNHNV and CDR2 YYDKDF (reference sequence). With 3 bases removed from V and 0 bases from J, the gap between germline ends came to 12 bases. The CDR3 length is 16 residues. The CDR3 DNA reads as TGTGCCACCAGCAGCGCCTGGGGAGTAGCCAAAAACATTCAGTACTTC. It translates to CATSSAWGVAKNIQYF. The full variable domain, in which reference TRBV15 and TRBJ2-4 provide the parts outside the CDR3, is DAMVIQNPRYQVTQFGKPVTLSCSQTLNHNVMYWYQQKSSQAPKLLFHYYDKDFNNEADTPDNFQSRRPNTSFCFLDIRSPGLGDTAMYLCATSSAWGVAKNIQYFGAGTRLSVL.

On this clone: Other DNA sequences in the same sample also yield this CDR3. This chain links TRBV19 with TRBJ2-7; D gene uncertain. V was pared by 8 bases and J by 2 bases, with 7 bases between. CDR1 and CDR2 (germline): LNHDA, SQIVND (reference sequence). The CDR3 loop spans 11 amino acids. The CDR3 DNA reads TGTGCCAGTGGTTCTACCTACGAGCAGTACTTC. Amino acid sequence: CASGSTYEQYF.

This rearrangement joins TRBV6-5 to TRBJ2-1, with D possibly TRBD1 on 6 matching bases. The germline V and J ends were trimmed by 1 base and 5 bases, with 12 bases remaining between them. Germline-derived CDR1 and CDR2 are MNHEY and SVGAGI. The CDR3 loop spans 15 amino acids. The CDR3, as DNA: TGTGCCAGCAGTTACTGGGGGACATCTCACAATGAGCAGTTCTTC. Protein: CASSYWGTSHNEQFF.

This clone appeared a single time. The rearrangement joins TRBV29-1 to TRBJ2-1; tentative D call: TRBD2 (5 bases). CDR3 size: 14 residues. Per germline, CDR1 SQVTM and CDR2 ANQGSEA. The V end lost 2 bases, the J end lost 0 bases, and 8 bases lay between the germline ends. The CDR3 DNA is TGCAGCGTTGAATCTAGCCACTCCTACAATGAGCAGTTCTTC. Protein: CSVESSHSYNEQFF.

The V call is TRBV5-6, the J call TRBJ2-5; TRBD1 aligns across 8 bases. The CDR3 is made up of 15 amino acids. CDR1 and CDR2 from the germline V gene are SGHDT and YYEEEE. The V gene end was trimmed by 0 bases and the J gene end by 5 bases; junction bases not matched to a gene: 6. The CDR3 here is CASSLGTGIRETQYF. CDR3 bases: TGTGCCAGCAGCTTGGGGACAGGGATTCGGGAGACCCAGTACTTC.

The CDR3 protein is CASSLSDRGLDEQFF. CDR3 DNA: TGTGCCAGCAGCCTTAGCGACAGGGGGCTAGATGAGCAGTTCTTC. The chain has TRBV7-6 and TRBJ2-1, with 10 bases lining up with TRBD1. The CDR3 is made up of 15 amino acids. V was clipped by 5 bases and J by 8 bases; unmatched bases: 9. CDR1 SGHVS and CDR2 FNYEAQ come from the germline V gene.

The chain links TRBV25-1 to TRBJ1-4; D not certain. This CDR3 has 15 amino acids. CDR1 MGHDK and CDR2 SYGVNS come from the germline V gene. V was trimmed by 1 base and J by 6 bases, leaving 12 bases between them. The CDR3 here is CASSESPGLDEKLFF. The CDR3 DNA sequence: TGTGCCAGCAGTGAATCGCCGGGATTGGATGAAAAACTGTTTTTT.

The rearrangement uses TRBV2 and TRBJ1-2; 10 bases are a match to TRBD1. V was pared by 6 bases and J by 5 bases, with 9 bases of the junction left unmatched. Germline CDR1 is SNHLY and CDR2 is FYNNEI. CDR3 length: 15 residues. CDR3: CASRAGDRGDYGYTF. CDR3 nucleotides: TGTGCCAGCAGGGCCGGGGACAGGGGTGATTATGGCTACACCTTC.

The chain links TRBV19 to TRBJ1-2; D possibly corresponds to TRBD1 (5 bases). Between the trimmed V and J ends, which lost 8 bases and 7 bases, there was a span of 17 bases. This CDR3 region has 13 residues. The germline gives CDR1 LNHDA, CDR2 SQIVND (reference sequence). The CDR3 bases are TGTGCCAGTTCCGGGGGATGGGGTCCTGGCTACACCTTC. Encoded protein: CASSGGWGPGYTF. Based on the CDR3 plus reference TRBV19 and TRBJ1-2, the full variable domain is DGGITQSPKYLFRKEGQNVTLSCEQNLNHDAMYWYRQDPGQGLRLIYYSQIVNDFQKGDIAEGYSVSREKKESFPLTVTSAQKNPTAFYLCASSGGWGPGYTFGSGTRLTVV.

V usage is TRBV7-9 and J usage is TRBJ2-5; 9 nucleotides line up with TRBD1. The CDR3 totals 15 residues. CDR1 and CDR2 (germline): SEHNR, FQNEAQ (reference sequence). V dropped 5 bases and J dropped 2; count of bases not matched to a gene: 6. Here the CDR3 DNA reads TGTGCCAGCAGCCTCCGGGACAGGGAACAAGAGACCCAGTACTTC. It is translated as CASSLRDREQETQYF.

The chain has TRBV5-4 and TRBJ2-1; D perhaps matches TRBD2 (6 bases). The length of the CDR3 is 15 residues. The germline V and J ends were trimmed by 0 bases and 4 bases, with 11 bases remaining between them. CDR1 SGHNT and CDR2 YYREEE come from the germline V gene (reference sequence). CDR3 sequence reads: CASSLGLGVYNEQFF. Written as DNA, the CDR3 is TGTGCCAGCAGCTTGGGACTAGGGGTTTACAATGAGCAGTTCTTC.

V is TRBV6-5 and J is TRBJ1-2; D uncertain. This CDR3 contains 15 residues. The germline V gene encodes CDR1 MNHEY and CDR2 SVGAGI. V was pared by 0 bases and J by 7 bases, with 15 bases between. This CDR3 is CASSYSMSRLSGYTF. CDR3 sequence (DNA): TGTGCCAGCAGTTACTCGATGTCTCGCCTTAGTGGCTACACCTTC.

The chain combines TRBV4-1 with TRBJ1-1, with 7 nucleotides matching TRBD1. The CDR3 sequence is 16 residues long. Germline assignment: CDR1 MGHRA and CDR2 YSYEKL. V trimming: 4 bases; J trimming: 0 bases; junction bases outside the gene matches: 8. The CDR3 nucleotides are TGCGCCAGCAGCCCCCGGGCGACAGGGATGAACACTGAAGCTTTCTTT. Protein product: CASSPRATGMNTEAFF.

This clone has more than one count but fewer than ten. CDR3 sequence reads: CASSRTPQYQAEQYF. CDR3 nucleotide sequence: TGCGCCAGCAGCCGGACACCACAGTACCAAGCCGAGCAGTACTTC. This chain connects TRBV10-1 to TRBJ2-7, with D maybe TRBD1 (5 bases). The V and J ends lost 6 bases and 6 bases respectively, with 21 bases between them. The CDR3 has 15 amino acids. The V gene's germline CDR1 is WNHNN and CDR2 SYGVQD (reference sequence).

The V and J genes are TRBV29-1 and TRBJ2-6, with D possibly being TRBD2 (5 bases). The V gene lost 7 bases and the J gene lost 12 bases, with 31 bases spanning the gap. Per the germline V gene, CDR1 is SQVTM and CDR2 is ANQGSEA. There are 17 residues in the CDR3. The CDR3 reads CSATPGKSSNRELVLTF. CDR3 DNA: TGCAGCGCCACCCCCGGGAAATCAAGCAATCGGGAACTCGTCCTGACTTTC.

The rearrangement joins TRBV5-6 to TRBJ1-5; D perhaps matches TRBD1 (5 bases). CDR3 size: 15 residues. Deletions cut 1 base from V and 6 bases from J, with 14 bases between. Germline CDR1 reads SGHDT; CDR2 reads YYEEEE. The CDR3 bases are TGTGCCAGCAGCTTGTCAGGGAAGGTCATTCAGCCCCAGCATTTT. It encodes CASSLSGKVIQPQHF.

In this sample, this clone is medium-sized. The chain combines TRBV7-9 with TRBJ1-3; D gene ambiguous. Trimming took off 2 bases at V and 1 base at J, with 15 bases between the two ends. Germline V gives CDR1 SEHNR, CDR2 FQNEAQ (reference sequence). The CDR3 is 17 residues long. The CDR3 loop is CASSLIPGERSGNTIYF. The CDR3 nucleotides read TGTGCCAGCAGCTTAATCCCGGGAGAGAGGTCTGGAAACACCATATATTTT.

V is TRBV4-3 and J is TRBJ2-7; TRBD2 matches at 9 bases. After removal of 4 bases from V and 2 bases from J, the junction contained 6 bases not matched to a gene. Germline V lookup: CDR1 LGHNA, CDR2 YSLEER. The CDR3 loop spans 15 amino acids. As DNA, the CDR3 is TGCGCCAGCAGCCGCAATAGCGGGGGCCCCTACGAGCAGTACTTC. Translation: CASSRNSGGPYEQYF.

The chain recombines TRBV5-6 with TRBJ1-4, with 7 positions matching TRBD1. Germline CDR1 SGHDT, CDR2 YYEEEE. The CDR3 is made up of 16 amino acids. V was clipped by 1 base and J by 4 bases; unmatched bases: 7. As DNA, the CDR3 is TGTGCCAGCAGCTTGCTGTCTGGGACAGTTAATGAAAAACTGTTTTTT. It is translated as CASSLLSGTVNEKLFF. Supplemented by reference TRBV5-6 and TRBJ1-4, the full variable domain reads DAGVTQSPTHLIKTRGQQVTLRCSPKSGHDTVSWYQQALGQGPQFIFQYYEEEERQRGNFPDRFSGHQFPNYSSELNVNALLLGDSALYLCASSLLSGTVNEKLFFGSGTQLSVL.

CDR3 loop: CASRLTGSNSPLHF. CDR3 in DNA: TGTGCCAGCAGACTCACAGGGTCGAATTCACCCCTCCACTTT. The gene calls are TRBV27 and TRBJ1-6; D is possibly TRBD1 (6 bases). In germline, CDR1 is MNHEY, CDR2 SMNVEV (reference sequence). With 6 bases removed from V and 7 bases from J, the gap between germline ends came to 13 bases. The CDR3 is 14 residues long.

CDR3 bases: TGTGCCAGCAGCTTGGAGGCGGCGCGACAAGAGACCCAGTACTTC. It encodes CASSLEAARQETQYF. The J gene is TRBJ2-5, the V gene TRBV5-6; D is ambiguous. In germline, CDR1 is SGHDT, CDR2 YYEEEE. The CDR3 totals 15 residues. The germline V and J ends were trimmed by 0 bases and 2 bases, with 11 bases remaining between them.

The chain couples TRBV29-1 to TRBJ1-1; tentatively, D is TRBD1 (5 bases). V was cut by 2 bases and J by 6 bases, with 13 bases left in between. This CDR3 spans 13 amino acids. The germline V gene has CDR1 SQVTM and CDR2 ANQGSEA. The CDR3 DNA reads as TGCAGCGTTGAACTACAGGCTCAGGCTGAAGCTTTCTTT. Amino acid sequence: CSVELQAQAEAFF.